The 13 T cell receptor beta chains below come from one sample, sequenced in a study of T cell responses to AZD1222 COVID-19 vaccine. Some clones are missing from TCRdb's copy, which holds only in-frame ones; the method was immunoSEQ multiplex PCR. The sample gives 150,000 to 200,000 clones, around 90% of which show up once; roughly 4% is in the top ten. Sequences were derived from peripheral blood, sampled 28 days after the second dose of the MenACWY control vaccine. The receptors shown here come from an adult who received the MenACWY meningococcal vaccine as a control.

The chain recombines TRBV14 with TRBJ1-4; D is perhaps TRBD1 (6 bases). V shed 1 base and J shed 2 bases, with 8 bases lying between them. This CDR3 region has 15 residues. Looked up from germline, CDR1 is SGHDN and CDR2 is FVKESK. The CDR3 DNA reads TGTGCCAGCAGCCAAGTGGGGGGCACTAATGAAAAACTGTTTTTT. Translating gives CASSQVGGTNEKLFF.

This clone appeared a single time. The chain is built from TRBV19 and TRBJ1-5; 7 nucleotides line up with TRBD1. Trimming at V came to 4 bases and at J to 4 bases, leaving 10 bases not matched to a gene. Per germline, CDR1 LNHDA and CDR2 SQIVND (reference sequence). This CDR3 is 16 amino acids long. The CDR3, as DNA: TGTGCCAGTAGTACCCAGACAGGGTTAGGGAATCAGCCCCAGCATTTT. Amino acids: CASSTQTGLGNQPQHF.

The rearrangement uses TRBV28 and TRBJ2-1, with TRBD2 matching over 11 bases. The germline gives CDR1 MDHEN, CDR2 SYDVKM. The CDR3 runs 17 residues. Unmatched junction bases numbered 6, after V lost 0 bases and J lost 5 bases. Written as DNA, the CDR3 is TGTGCCAGCAGTTTATGGGCGGGACTAGCGGAGAACAATGAGCAGTTCTTC. It translates to CASSLWAGLAENNEQFF.

CDR3 protein: CASTLGLNTGELFF. The CDR3, as DNA: TGTGCCAGCACCCTCGGGTTGAACACCGGGGAGCTGTTTTTT. The chain has TRBV27 and TRBJ2-2; D not resolved. The CDR3 length is 14 residues. Germline assignment: CDR1 MNHEY and CDR2 SMNVEV (reference sequence). The V gene lost 7 bases and the J gene lost 1 base, with 10 bases spanning the gap.

This clone showed up just once. The genes are TRBV5-5 and TRBJ1-1; D ambiguous. Germline-derived CDR1 and CDR2 are SGHKS and YYEKEE (reference sequence). With 2 bases removed from V and 0 bases from J, the gap between germline ends came to 11 bases. This CDR3 has 15 amino acids. The CDR3 DNA reads TGTGCCAGCAGCTTCGACGCAATTATGAACACTGAAGCTTTCTTT. Encoded protein: CASSFDAIMNTEAFF. Full variable domain (missing parts from reference TRBV5-5 and TRBJ1-1): DAGVTQSPTHLIKTRGQQVTLRCSPISGHKSVSWYQQVLGQGPQFIFQYYEKEERGRGNFPDRFSARQFPNYSSELNVNALLLGDSALYLCASSFDAIMNTEAFFGQGTRLTVV.

The CDR3 bases are TGTGCCAGCAGCCCCGGGACAGGTTATAATTCACCCCTCCACTTT. Translated, it gives CASSPGTGYNSPLHF. The V call is TRBV5-8, the J call TRBJ1-6; 8 bases map to TRBD1. The CDR3 spans 15 residues. The germline gives CDR1 SGHTS, CDR2 YDEGEE. The J segment lost 4 bases and the V segment lost 4 bases, leaving 4 bases of the junction unmatched.

The chain has TRBV15 and TRBJ2-5; no clear D gene. The CDR3 has 13 residues. V lost 0 bases, J lost 7 bases, and 9 bases lay in between. Germline assignment: CDR1 LNHNV and CDR2 YYDKDF (reference sequence). The CDR3 loop reads CATSRDIVGTQYF. The CDR3 nucleotides are TGTGCCACCAGCAGAGACATAGTGGGGACCCAGTACTTC.

The chain couples TRBV7-2 to TRBJ1-1, with D maybe TRBD1 (5 bases). Germline V lookup: CDR1 SGHTA, CDR2 FQGNSA. The CDR3 contains 13 residues. V was clipped by 3 bases and J by 5 bases, with 10 bases between them. DNA for the CDR3: TGTGCCAGCAGCTTGGCGTGGGGGACTGAAGCTTTCTTT. Its translation is CASSLAWGTEAFF.

This clone came up once. V and J are TRBV3-1 (or the pseudogene TRBV3-2) and TRBJ2-2; D unresolved. V lost 7 bases and J lost 4, with 10 bases in between. The CDR3 totals 13 residues. Germline V gene sequence: CDR1 LGHDT, CDR2 YNNKEL (reference sequence). The CDR3 region is CASTLGGTGELFF. DNA for the CDR3: TGTGCCAGCACCCTCGGCGGCACCGGGGAGCTGTTTTTT.

This chain connects TRBV29-1 to TRBJ1-2, with 7 bases matching TRBD1. In germline, CDR1 is SQVTM, CDR2 ANQGSEA. V was clipped by 6 bases and J by 0 bases; unmatched bases: 7. The CDR3 has 14 amino acids. This chain's CDR3 is CSVTGTASNYGYTF. For the CDR3, the DNA is TGCAGCGTCACTGGGACAGCGTCTAACTATGGCTACACCTTC.

This chain uses TRBV12-5 with TRBJ2-3, with D unclear. The germline CDR1 and CDR2 sequences are LGHNT and FRNRAP. This CDR3 has 13 amino acids. The V and J ends lost 3 bases and 6 bases respectively, with 10 bases between them. CDR3 residues: CASGFTGTDTQYF. The CDR3 coding sequence is TGTGCTAGTGGTTTTACCGGTACCGATACGCAGTATTTT. The full variable domain, with the rest looked up from reference TRBV12-5 and TRBJ2-3, is DARVTQTPRHKVTEMGQEVTMRCQPILGHNTVFWYRQTMMQGLELLAYFRNRAPLDDSGMPKDRFSAEMPDATLATLKIQPSEPRDSAVYFCASGFTGTDTQYFGPGTRLTVL.

The V gene is TRBV9, the J gene TRBJ1-3; 8 positions match TRBD1. With V trimmed by 4 bases and J by 4 bases, 7 bases remained unmatched. The CDR3 runs 15 residues. CDR1 is SGDLS and CDR2 is YYNGEE in the germline V gene. In nucleotides, the CDR3 is TGTGCCAGCAGCCCCCGGACAGGGACCGGAAACACCATATATTTT. Its translation: CASSPRTGTGNTIYF.

This clone has more than one count but fewer than ten. The genes are TRBV4-3 and TRBJ2-7; D may be TRBD1 (6 bases). The CDR3 spans 13 residues. Germline V gene data show CDR1 as LGHNA and CDR2 as YSLEER. V was clipped by 5 bases and J by 6 bases, with 14 bases between them. This CDR3 is CASSTNRVSEQYF. DNA for the CDR3: TGCGCCAGCAGCACCAACAGGGTCAGCGAGCAGTACTTC.